The sequence of this TCR beta chain was determined in a study of blood T cell repertoires in COVID-19. Study-wide background: Samples taken during acute and convalescent COVID-19 were collected in the United States, Italy and Spain. PBMCs, B-cell-depleted T cells, or T cells provided the cDNA or gDNA that made up the material.

As originally analysed: Estimation of nucleated cell counts was performed using reference gene primer amplification. TCRdb's table, derived via immunoSEQ multiplex PCR, lists solely in-frame clones and lacks some. The V and J calls and clone size were taken over from that table, and D and trimming were inferred from the DNA. This table holds roughly 220,000 clones, 70% to 85% found once. The germline gives CDR1 ENHRY, CDR2 SYGVKD. This CDR3 contains 14 residues. The germline V and J ends were trimmed by 6 bases and 3 bases, with 14 bases remaining between them. Sequenced material: peripheral blood. The chain has TRBV10-3 and TRBJ1-1; the D gene is possibly TRBD1 (6 bases). The sequence derives from a middle-aged woman who had recovered from COVID-19. CDR3 sequence: CAISRDRMDTEAFF. In nucleotides, the CDR3 is TGTGCCATCAGCCGTGACAGGATGGACACTGAAGCTTTCTTT.